The next 13 T cell receptor beta chains were all read from a single sample in a study of blood T cell repertoires in COVID-19. TCRdb keeps only in-frame clones here, not all; method: immunoSEQ multiplex PCR. The sample contains 150,000 to 200,000 clones, roughly 87% of which appear only once. The sample taken for sequencing was peripheral blood. The receptors here all came from a woman aged 50 to 60 with acute or convalescent COVID-19.

The J gene is TRBJ2-1, the V gene TRBV24-1; 7 nucleotides agree with TRBD2. The V gene end was trimmed by 1 base and the J gene end by 7 bases; junction bases not matched to a gene: 3. Germline loops: CDR1 KGHDR, CDR2 SFDVKD. The CDR3 is made up of 14 amino acids. In nucleotides, the CDR3 is TGTGCCACCAGTGATTTATCCGGGGGGAATGAGCAGTTCTTC. It is translated as CATSDLSGGNEQFF.

The chain recombines TRBV5-1 with TRBJ1-4, with D tentatively TRBD1 (5 bases). The V gene's germline CDR1 is SGHRS and CDR2 YFSETQ. V was trimmed by 0 bases and J by 3 bases, leaving 9 bases between them. The CDR3 consists of 15 residues. The CDR3: CASSLEAGSNEKLFF. CDR3 sequence (DNA): TGCGCCAGCAGCTTGGAGGCAGGGTCTAATGAAAAACTGTTTTTT.

The chain has TRBV18 and TRBJ2-1; 12 bases are a match to TRBD2. The CDR3 has 16 amino acids. Germline V gene data show CDR1 as KGHSH and CDR2 as LQKENI. The V and J ends lost 0 bases and 7 bases, in that order; junction bases with no gene match: 4. The DNA for the CDR3 is TGTGCCAGCTCACCACCGCTAGCGGGGGGGATTAATGAGCAGTTCTTC. The encoded protein is CASSPPLAGGINEQFF.

CDR3: CASSFVPGHYNEQFF. The CDR3 nucleotides read TGTGCCAGCAGCTTCGTACCGGGACACTACAATGAGCAGTTCTTC. The genes are TRBV7-3 and TRBJ2-1, with a tentative D call TRBD1 (6 bases). Germline CDR1 SGHTA, CDR2 FQGTGA. The CDR3 consists of 15 residues. V was shortened by 3 bases and J by 3 bases, with 12 bases between the two germline ends.

This chain joins TRBV13 and TRBJ1-1, with a weak D call TRBD1 (5 bases). The V end lost 3 bases, the J end lost 2 bases, and 10 bases lay between the germline ends. The CDR3 length is 14 residues. Per germline, CDR1 PRHDT and CDR2 FYEKMQ (reference sequence). The CDR3 is CASSLNRRNTEAFF. CDR3 nucleotide sequence: TGTGCCAGCAGCTTGAACAGGAGAAACACTGAAGCTTTCTTT.

This clone was seen only once. The chain links TRBV9 to TRBJ1-2, with TRBD1 as a possible D gene (5 bases). The CDR3 consists of 16 residues. The germline V gene encodes CDR1 SGDLS and CDR2 YYNGEE. Between the trimmed V and J ends, which lost 0 bases and 8 bases, there was a span of 20 bases. The CDR3 region has the DNA TGTGCCAGCAGCGTAGAAGGCGGGGGTTGGATGGGAGGCTACACCTTC. It translates to CASSVEGGGWMGGYTF.

V gene TRBV19 combines with J gene TRBJ2-1, with D possibly matching TRBD1 (5 bases). The CDR3 is made up of 13 amino acids. The germline gives CDR1 LNHDA, CDR2 SQIVND (reference sequence). The ends were cut back, 6 bases at V and 1 base at J, with 7 bases in the middle. The CDR3 region has the DNA TGTGCCAGTAGCACAGGTTCCTACAATGAGCAGTTCTTC. Protein product: CASSTGSYNEQFF.

The chain employs TRBV7-2 and TRBJ2-7, with D hard to call. The CDR3 is made up of 15 amino acids. Germline V gives CDR1 SGHTA, CDR2 FQGNSA. Trimming removed 2 bases at V and 0 bases at J, with 11 bases between. CDR3 nucleotide sequence: TGTGCCAGCAGCTTAAGTACGTGGGCCTCCTACGAGCAGTACTTC. Translating gives CASSLSTWASYEQYF.

This clone was observed once. The rearrangement uses TRBV10-3 and TRBJ2-3; 11 nucleotides match TRBD2. Unmatched junction bases numbered 4, after V lost 3 bases and J lost 2 bases. The CDR3 runs 16 residues. CDR1 is ENHRY, CDR2 SYGVKD, per germline. In DNA, the CDR3 is TGTGCCATCAGTGAACTAGCGGGGGCTATCACAGATACGCAGTATTTT. Residues: CAISELAGAITDTQYF.

This chain connects TRBV19 to TRBJ1-5, with a weak D call TRBD1 (5 bases). Germline CDR1 LNHDA, CDR2 SQIVND (reference sequence). The CDR3 extends over 13 amino acids. The V end lost 7 bases, the J end lost 6 bases, and 13 bases lay between the germline ends. The CDR3 loop is CASTSQGFQPQHF. The DNA of the CDR3 is TGTGCCAGTACCTCTCAGGGATTTCAGCCCCAGCATTTT.

The genes are TRBV4-3 and TRBJ1-4; weak D call: TRBD1 (6 bases). Trimming shortened V by 5 bases and J by 7 bases, and 11 bases separated the two germline ends. Germline CDR1 is LGHNA and CDR2 is YSLEER. CDR3 size: 13 residues. The CDR3 DNA is TGCGCCAGCAGCGACCCGGACAGTGAAAAACTGTTTTTT. This gives the protein CASSDPDSEKLFF.

In regard to this clone: Within the sample, other DNA sequences also encode this same CDR3. The chain combines TRBV18 with TRBJ2-5, with D perhaps matching TRBD2 (7 bases). CDR1 KGHSH and CDR2 LQKENI come from the germline V gene. V lost 0 bases and J 4 bases, leaving 9 bases between the germline ends. This CDR3 has 14 amino acids. The CDR3 bases are TGTGCCAGCTCACCACCTGGGGGGGCAGAGACCCAGTACTTC. This translates into CASSPPGGAETQYF.

This chain joins TRBV18 and TRBJ1-5; tentative D call: TRBD1 (5 bases). The CDR3 is 19 amino acids. Germline V gene lookup returns CDR1 KGHSH and CDR2 LQKENI. V lost 6 bases and J 1 base, leaving 25 bases between the germline ends. CDR3 residues: CASSTTGLSISLSNQPQHF. The CDR3 nucleotides are TGTGCCAGCTCCACTACAGGTTTATCCATATCTCTAAGCAATCAGCCCCAGCATTTT.